The 15 T cell receptor beta chains below were found in one sample sequenced in a study of radiation and T cells in renal cell carcinoma. The method was immunoSEQ multiplex PCR; TCRdb's version includes in-frame clones alone and lacks a portion of them. The table shows about 130,000 clones, with roughly 91% occurring only once. Time point defined: blood 2 weeks post-SBRT. Treatment defined: 15 Gy SBRT to primary tumor, nephrectomy 4 weeks later. The source material was blood, sampled from a patient whose treatment included radiotherapy and nephrectomy. These receptor sequences come from a woman aged 70-85 years with renal cell carcinoma.

This clone is a singleton in its sample. The rearrangement links TRBV21-1 to TRBJ2-4; no DNA check was done on the table's D call, TRBD1. TRBV21-1 is an annotated pseudogene. The CDR3 extends over 16 amino acids. The DNA of the CDR3 is TGTGCCAGCAGCAAAGACGGGACAGGGGACAAAAACATTCAGTACTTC. This translates into CASSKDGTGDKNIQYF.

The chain links TRBV5-4 to TRBJ1-2, with 9 bases lining up with TRBD1. Germline assignment: CDR1 SGHNT and CDR2 YYREEE (reference sequence). Trimming took 3 bases from V and 3 from J; bases not matched to a gene: 6. This CDR3 has 15 residues. CDR3 region: CASSSQTGGYYGYTF. The DNA of the CDR3 is TGTGCCAGCAGCTCCCAGACAGGGGGTTACTATGGCTACACCTTC.

The chain couples TRBV9 to TRBJ1-4, with 9 bases that match TRBD1. Unmatched junction bases numbered 9, after V lost 0 bases and J lost 6 bases. The CDR3 length is 17 residues. Germline CDR1 is SGDLS and CDR2 is YYNGEE. CDR3 nucleotides: TGTGCCAGCAGCGTAGAACCGACAGGGGGGATCGATGAAAAACTGTTTTTT. Amino acids: CASSVEPTGGIDEKLFF.

The J gene is TRBJ1-5, the V gene TRBV2; D is possibly TRBD1 (6 bases). The V end lost 4 bases, the J end lost 0 bases, and 10 bases lay between the germline ends. This CDR3 spans 15 amino acids. CDR1 is SNHLY and CDR2 is FYNNEI in the germline V gene. The CDR3 DNA reads as TGTGCCAGCAGTGGCCACAGGGATAGCAATCAGCCCCAGCATTTT. It encodes CASSGHRDSNQPQHF.

This clone was detected only once. This sequence joins TRBV5-4 and TRBJ1-2; 7 bases line up with TRBD1. V lost 4 bases to trimming and J lost 7 bases; unmatched junction nucleotides: 13. This CDR3 spans 15 amino acids. Germline V gives CDR1 SGHNT, CDR2 YYREEE (reference sequence). The CDR3 protein is CASSVRGRITPGYTF. The CDR3 DNA sequence: TGTGCCAGCAGCGTGAGGGGGCGTATTACGCCTGGCTACACCTTC.

The gene calls are TRBV19 and TRBJ1-5, with 8 bases aligning to TRBD1. With 3 bases clipped from V and 7 bases from J, the junction kept 11 bases outside the gene matches. Germline CDR1 LNHDA, CDR2 SQIVND (reference sequence). This CDR3 has 16 amino acids. CDR3 protein: CASSMKWTGSRQPQHF. The CDR3 nucleotides read TGTGCCAGTAGTATGAAATGGACAGGGAGTAGGCAGCCCCAGCATTTT.

The chain carries TRBV19 and TRBJ2-2; D could derive from TRBD1 or TRBD2 (5 bases each). The CDR3 extends over 14 amino acids. Trimming took off 7 bases at V and 3 bases at J, with 12 bases between the two ends. Germline-derived CDR1 and CDR2 are LNHDA and SQIVND (reference sequence). This CDR3 is CASTGQGYTGELFF. CDR3 in DNA: TGTGCCAGTACGGGGCAGGGCTACACCGGGGAGCTGTTTTTT.

This clone has just one count. The V gene is TRBV30, the J gene TRBJ2-5; D is perhaps TRBD2 (7 bases). The germline V gene has CDR1 GTSNPN and CDR2 SVGIG (reference sequence). This CDR3 has 15 residues. With 1 base removed from V and 1 base from J, the gap between germline ends came to 13 bases. The CDR3 here is CAWSATRGAQETQYF. CDR3 nucleotides: TGTGCCTGGAGTGCGACTCGGGGGGCCCAAGAGACCCAGTACTTC.

The chain uses TRBV21-1 and TRBJ2-1; TRBD2 is taken as the D call from the table, unchecked against the DNA. TRBV21-1 is classified as a pseudogene. The CDR3 spans 18 residues. The CDR3 nucleotides read TGTGCCAGCAGCAAAGCGCTCCCCGGGGACTCTATGTACAATGAGCAGTTCTTC. It translates to CASSKALPGDSMYNEQFF.

The V and J genes are TRBV6-6 and TRBJ1-4, with 9 bases that match TRBD1. Germline CDR1 and CDR2: MNHNY and SVGAGI (reference sequence). The V and J ends lost 7 bases and 7 bases, in that order; junction bases with no gene match: 10. The CDR3 has 15 residues. CDR3 sequence: CASTLQDRGGEKLFF. As DNA, the CDR3 is TGTGCCAGCACCTTACAGGACAGGGGCGGTGAAAAACTGTTTTTT.

This clone was detected once. This chain joins TRBV12-2 and TRBJ1-1. TRBV12-2 is assigned pseudogene status. The CDR3 length is 15 residues. For the CDR3, the DNA is TGTGCAAGTCGCTTAGTTGGGGTCATGAACACTGAAGCTTTCTTT. Amino acids: CASRLVGVMNTEAFF.

The chain is built from TRBV14 and TRBJ2-3; the match to TRBD1 covers 11 bases. This CDR3 has 17 residues. V gave up 0 bases and J gave up 6 bases; unmatched junction bases: 8. The germline V gene has CDR1 SGHDN and CDR2 FVKESK. The CDR3 sequence is CASSQDVLGTGGDTQYF. The CDR3, as DNA: TGTGCCAGCAGCCAAGATGTTTTGGGGACAGGGGGTGATACGCAGTATTTT.

This rearrangement joins TRBV10-3 to TRBJ1-1, with 10 bases aligning to TRBD1. The V segment lost 4 bases and the J segment 9 bases; nucleotides outside the gene matches: 8. The CDR3 totals 14 residues. Germline V gives CDR1 ENHRY, CDR2 SYGVKD. CDR3 protein: CAISGPGQGLQAFF. CDR3 nucleotides: TGTGCCATCAGTGGGCCGGGACAGGGGCTACAAGCTTTCTTT.

Only a few counts were recorded for this clone. The chain couples TRBV19 to TRBJ1-5; 7 bases map to TRBD1. The trim removed 6 bases at V and 8 bases at J, leaving 7 bases unmatched. CDR3 length: 13 residues. Germline loops: CDR1 LNHDA, CDR2 SQIVND (reference sequence). The CDR3 region is CASSHRGREPQHF. Here the CDR3 DNA reads TGTGCCAGTAGCCACAGGGGCAGAGAGCCCCAGCATTTT. The full variable domain, completed using reference TRBV19 and TRBJ1-5, is DGGITQSPKYLFRKEGQNVTLSCEQNLNHDAMYWYRQDPGQGLRLIYYSQIVNDFQKGDIAEGYSVSREKKESFPLTVTSAQKNPTAFYLCASSHRGREPQHFGDGTRLSIL.

This clone has a single count. The chain carries TRBV19 and TRBJ2-3, with 9 positions matching TRBD2. The CDR3 is 16 residues long. CDR1 and CDR2 from the germline V gene are LNHDA and SQIVND (reference sequence). V lost 2 bases, J lost 3 bases, and 6 bases stayed unmatched. The CDR3 reads CASSIQRGAQTDTQYF. The CDR3 nucleotides are TGTGCCAGTAGTATACAGCGGGGGGCCCAGACAGATACGCAGTATTTT.